The 30 T cell receptor beta chains listed next were all sequenced from one sample in a study of T cell changes during pregnancy in multiple sclerosis. Sequencing was performed with immunoSEQ multiplex PCR; in TCRdb, only in-frame clones are kept and a portion is missing. This sample has 30,000 to 40,000 clones, with 90% to 95% found just once. The source material was CD8+ T cells from peripheral blood mononuclear cells, sampled in the second trimester of pregnancy. The receptors come from a female donor with multiple sclerosis, enrolled in a pregnancy study.

The chain uses TRBV6-5 and TRBJ1-2; 7 nucleotides match TRBD1. The V segment lost 6 bases and the J segment 9 bases; nucleotides outside the gene matches: 10. Germline values: CDR1 MNHEY, CDR2 SVGAGI. This CDR3 region has 13 residues. In nucleotides, the CDR3 is TGTGCCAGCAGCTCTTCAGGGGGTCGTAGCTACACCTTC. Protein product: CASSSSGGRSYTF.

The chain uses TRBV30 and TRBJ1-3; D is uncertain. Trimming removed 5 bases at V and 4 bases at J, with 12 bases between. CDR3 length: 13 amino acids. Per germline, CDR1 GTSNPN and CDR2 SVGIG (reference sequence). The CDR3 bases are TGTGCCTGGGGGCCGGGGTCGGGAAACACCATATATTTT. Protein product: CAWGPGSGNTIYF.

The chain links TRBV7-9 to TRBJ2-1; the match to TRBD2 covers 13 bases. CDR3 length: 16 amino acids. Losses at the gene ends were 5 bases for V and 2 bases for J; bases not matched to a gene: 3. Per germline, CDR1 SEHNR and CDR2 FQNEAQ (reference sequence). This CDR3 is CASSTGTSGAYNEQFF. In nucleotides, the CDR3 is TGTGCCAGCAGCACTGGGACTAGCGGGGCCTACAATGAGCAGTTCTTC.

V and J are TRBV27 and TRBJ1-6; weak D call: TRBD1 (5 bases). This CDR3 spans 14 amino acids. The V and J ends lost 2 bases and 9 bases respectively, with 11 bases between them. Germline V lookup: CDR1 MNHEY, CDR2 SMNVEV (reference sequence). CDR3 DNA: TGTGCCAGCAGTTTAGTAGGAGGGGTTTCACCCCTCCACTTT. Amino acids: CASSLVGGVSPLHF.

V and J are TRBV11-1 and TRBJ2-7; TRBD1 aligns across 8 bases. The CDR3 is 15 amino acids. The trim removed 0 bases at V and 2 bases at J, leaving 3 bases unmatched. Germline CDR1 reads SGHAT; CDR2 reads FQDESV (reference sequence). The CDR3 spells CASSLADRGPYEQYF. The CDR3 coding sequence is TGTGCCAGCAGCTTAGCTGACAGGGGCCCCTACGAGCAGTACTTC.

The chain couples TRBV4-1 to TRBJ1-5, with 7 bases aligning to TRBD1. CDR3 length: 13 amino acids. V shed 3 bases, J shed 5 bases, and the junction held 1 base outside the gene matches. CDR1 and CDR2 from the germline V gene are MGHRA and YSYEKL. CDR3 amino acids: CASSHGTDQPQHF. The DNA of the CDR3 is TGCGCCAGCAGCCACGGGACAGATCAGCCCCAGCATTTT.

The chain has TRBV18 and TRBJ1-1; D uncertain. The V end lost 3 bases, the J end lost 1 base, and 24 bases lay between the germline ends. The V gene's germline CDR1 is KGHSH and CDR2 LQKENI. The CDR3 contains 19 residues. DNA of the CDR3: TGTGCCAGCTCACCTGCTTGGGTCGCGAGCGGGAGAGAGAACACTGAAGCTTTCTTT. Amino acid sequence: CASSPAWVASGRENTEAFF.

The J gene is TRBJ1-4, the V gene TRBV6-1; 7 positions match TRBD1. CDR3 size: 16 residues. Germline CDR1 and CDR2: MNHNS and SASEGT. V was pared by 3 bases and J by 5 bases, with 9 bases of the junction left unmatched. The chain's CDR3 is CASSEVQGQINEKLFF. CDR3 DNA sequence: TGTGCCAGCAGTGAGGTTCAGGGACAGATAAATGAAAAACTGTTTTTT.

The genes are TRBV6-5 and TRBJ1-4; possibly TRBD1 for D (6 bases). The CDR3 length is 12 residues. V was pared by 6 bases and J by 14 bases, with 16 bases between. The germline gives CDR1 MNHEY, CDR2 SVGAGI. CDR3 in amino acids: CASRDQNRVLFF. The DNA for the CDR3 is TGTGCCAGCAGGGACCAGAACAGGGTCCTGTTTTTT.

The chain carries TRBV4-2 and TRBJ2-1; D gene unclear. Between the trimmed V and J ends, which lost 1 base and 2 bases, there was a span of 9 bases. The CDR3 is 15 amino acids. The germline gives CDR1 LGHNA, CDR2 YNFKEQ. Here the CDR3 reads CASSQGPSPYNEQFF. The CDR3, as DNA: TGTGCCAGCAGCCAAGGTCCGAGTCCCTACAATGAGCAGTTCTTC.

V gene TRBV9 combines with J gene TRBJ2-7, with D possibly TRBD2 on 6 matching bases. Germline-derived CDR1 and CDR2 are SGDLS and YYNGEE. V was pared by 5 bases and J by 1 base, with 13 bases between. CDR3 length: 14 residues. Written as DNA, the CDR3 is TGTGCCAGCAGTTCAGGGACTGGGTCCTACGAGCAGTACTTC. Its translation: CASSSGTGSYEQYF. Variable domain in full (rest from reference TRBV9 and TRBJ2-7): DSGVTQTPKHLITATGQRVTLRCSPRSGDLSVYWYQQSLDQGLQFLIQYYNGEERAKGNILERFSAQQFPDLHSELNLSSLELGDSALYFCASSSGTGSYEQYFGPGTRLTVT.

This clone occurred a few times. V is TRBV19 and J is TRBJ1-5; 7 bases match TRBD1. Per the germline V gene, CDR1 is LNHDA and CDR2 is SQIVND (reference sequence). The CDR3 is 15 amino acids. After removal of 3 bases from V and 2 bases from J, the junction contained 4 bases not matched to a gene. As DNA, the CDR3 is TGTGCCAGTAGTATCGAAGACAGGGGCAATCAGCCCCAGCATTTT. It translates to CASSIEDRGNQPQHF.

The rearrangement joins TRBV5-5 to TRBJ1-1; D possibly corresponds to TRBD1 (6 bases). The CDR3 contains 15 residues. V was pared by 3 bases and J by 1 base, with 13 bases between. Germline CDR1 is SGHKS and CDR2 is YYEKEE (reference sequence). The CDR3, as DNA: TGTGCCAGCAGCTGGAGTAGGACAGCGAACACTGAAGCTTTCTTT. Its protein product is CASSWSRTANTEAFF.

The rearrangement joins TRBV10-1 to TRBJ2-1, with TRBD1 matching over 8 bases. J was trimmed by 5 bases and V by 7 bases; bases with no gene match: 10. The CDR3 is 15 amino acids. In germline, CDR1 is WNHNN, CDR2 SYGVQD (reference sequence). Here the CDR3 reads CASTEGQGADNEQFF. CDR3 sequence (DNA): TGCGCCAGCACCGAGGGGCAGGGGGCCGACAATGAGCAGTTCTTC.

The gene calls are TRBV9 and TRBJ1-6; no reliable D call. Germline CDR1 reads SGDLS; CDR2 reads YYNGEE. V lost 0 bases to trimming and J lost 10 bases, with 14 bases between them. The CDR3 runs to 15 residues. CDR3: CASSVADLLGSPLHF. CDR3 bases: TGTGCCAGCAGCGTAGCGGACCTACTAGGGTCACCCCTCCACTTT.

The chain employs TRBV5-5 and TRBJ2-2; the D is unclear. CDR1 is SGHKS, CDR2 YYEKEE, per germline (reference sequence). Trimming stripped 2 bases from V and 5 bases from J, with 7 bases between. CDR3 length: 13 amino acids. This CDR3 is CASSLHPTGELFF. Written as DNA, the CDR3 is TGTGCCAGCAGCTTACATCCGACCGGGGAGCTGTTTTTT.

The V gene is TRBV29-1, the J gene TRBJ2-7; 9 nucleotides line up with TRBD1. This CDR3 has 15 amino acids. V gave up 0 bases and J gave up 3 bases; unmatched junction bases: 6. Germline CDR1 reads SQVTM; CDR2 reads ANQGSEA. The CDR3 region is CSVEDPGQGVYEQYF. CDR3 in DNA: TGCAGCGTTGAAGATCCGGGACAGGGAGTCTACGAGCAGTACTTC.

The V and J genes are TRBV5-5 and TRBJ2-7, with 7 bases lining up with TRBD1. The CDR3 has 15 residues. V lost 2 bases and J lost 1; bases outside the gene matches: 6. Germline CDR1 reads SGHKS; CDR2 reads YYEKEE (reference sequence). CDR3 region: CASSFRDSLSYEQYF. CDR3 nucleotides: TGTGCCAGCAGCTTTCGGGACAGCCTTTCCTACGAGCAGTACTTC.

This chain connects TRBV11-2 to TRBJ2-7, with D possibly TRBD1 on 6 matching bases. The CDR3 runs to 13 residues. Germline assignment: CDR1 SGHAT and CDR2 FQNNGV. V lost 4 bases, J lost 2 bases, and 9 bases lay in between. Here the CDR3 DNA reads TGTGCCAGCAGCTCAGGGGTTACCTACGAGCAGTACTTC. Translated, it gives CASSSGVTYEQYF.

This clone has more than one count but fewer than ten. The rearrangement joins TRBV12-5 to TRBJ1-3; 7 nucleotides line up with TRBD1. Trimming took 6 bases from V and 4 from J; bases not matched to a gene: 6. The CDR3 runs 14 residues. The V gene's germline CDR1 is LGHNT and CDR2 FRNRAP. CDR3 coding DNA: TGTGCTAGTGGACGAGGGGGCCTCGGAAACACCATATATTTT. Its translation is CASGRGGLGNTIYF.

The rearrangement uses TRBV28 and TRBJ1-2, with 10 positions matching TRBD1. The CDR3 has 14 residues. V lost 7 bases to trimming and J lost 6 bases; unmatched junction nucleotides: 8. Looked up from germline, CDR1 is MDHEN and CDR2 is SYDVKM. Written as DNA, the CDR3 is TGTGCCAGCACCCTAACCGGGACAGGGGATGGCTACACCTTC. This codes for CASTLTGTGDGYTF.

The gene calls are TRBV9 and TRBJ1-1; TRBD1 aligns across 8 bases. This CDR3 comprises 14 residues. Trimming took 5 bases from V and 4 from J; bases not matched to a gene: 7. Germline-derived CDR1 and CDR2 are SGDLS and YYNGEE. DNA for the CDR3: TGTGCCAGCAGTGTGGACAGGGTTGGCACTGAAGCTTTCTTT. This sequence encodes CASSVDRVGTEAFF.

This chain uses TRBV19 with TRBJ2-5; 10 bases fit TRBD1. The CDR3 sequence is 13 residues long. V lost 8 bases to trimming and J lost 3 bases; unmatched junction nucleotides: 3. Per the germline V gene, CDR1 is LNHDA and CDR2 is SQIVND (reference sequence). CDR3 in amino acids: CASGTGEEETQYF. The DNA for the CDR3 is TGTGCCAGTGGGACAGGGGAGGAAGAGACCCAGTACTTC. Full variable domain (remainder filled in from reference TRBV19 and TRBJ2-5): DGGITQSPKYLFRKEGQNVTLSCEQNLNHDAMYWYRQDPGQGLRLIYYSQIVNDFQKGDIAEGYSVSREKKESFPLTVTSAQKNPTAFYLCASGTGEEETQYFGPGTRLLVL.

The CDR3 protein is CASSTGQPTYEQYF. CDR3 nucleotides: TGTGCCAGCAGTACGGGACAGCCGACCTACGAGCAGTACTTC. V is TRBV27 and J is TRBJ2-7, with 7 positions matching TRBD1. Trimming at V came to 5 bases and at J to 2 bases, leaving 6 bases not matched to a gene. This CDR3 has 14 residues. Germline V gene lookup returns CDR1 MNHEY and CDR2 SMNVEV (reference sequence).

This clone was seen a single time. The J gene is TRBJ1-4, the V gene TRBV6-1; 7 nucleotides line up with TRBD1. The V and J ends lost 6 bases and 4 bases, in that order; junction bases with no gene match: 8. This CDR3 comprises 15 residues. The germline CDR1 and CDR2 sequences are MNHNS and SASEGT. In nucleotides, the CDR3 is TGTGCCAGCAGGGGGGGACAGCGGAGTAATGAAAAACTGTTTTTT. Translation: CASRGGQRSNEKLFF.

J is TRBJ2-1 and V is TRBV27; 12 nucleotides align to TRBD2. V gave up 3 bases and J gave up 8 bases; unmatched junction bases: 8. This CDR3 is 16 amino acids long. CDR1 is MNHEY, CDR2 SMNVEV, per germline (reference sequence). CDR3 residues: CASSLLSSGGAYEQFF. The CDR3 DNA follows: TGTGCCAGCAGTTTGCTCTCTAGCGGGGGGGCGTATGAGCAGTTCTTC.

The chain combines TRBV5-4 with TRBJ1-1; D perhaps matches TRBD1 (6 bases). CDR1 and CDR2 (germline): SGHNT, YYREEE (reference sequence). The CDR3 extends over 15 amino acids. Trimming took off 4 bases at V and 5 bases at J, with 18 bases between the two ends. CDR3 DNA sequence: TGTGCCAGCAGCCCTGGGCGGGGGCTGGGGACTGAAGCTTTCTTT. It yields the protein CASSPGRGLGTEAFF.

This clone was counted between two and nine times. The V and J genes are TRBV30 and TRBJ1-1; D is ambiguous. Trimming took off 4 bases at V and 4 bases at J, with 16 bases between the two ends. Germline V gene data show CDR1 as GTSNPN and CDR2 as SVGIG (reference sequence). This CDR3 comprises 14 residues. The CDR3 bases are TGTGCCTGGACCGAGGCAGCTTCACTCACTGAAGCTTTCTTT. It codes for CAWTEAASLTEAFF.

This chain connects TRBV6-5 to TRBJ2-7; TRBD2 matches 11 bases. Per the germline V gene, CDR1 is MNHEY and CDR2 is SVGAGI. The CDR3 is 14 residues long. V dropped 5 bases and J dropped 3; count of bases not matched to a gene: 3. DNA for the CDR3: TGTGCCAGCAGTCCTACTAGCGGGAGCTACGAGCAGTACTTC. Its translation is CASSPTSGSYEQYF.

V and J are TRBV6-1 and TRBJ2-1; perhaps TRBD2 as D (6 bases). The CDR3 loop spans 18 amino acids. Per the germline V gene, CDR1 is MNHNS and CDR2 is SASEGT. V shed 0 bases and J shed 4 bases, with 19 bases lying between them. This chain's CDR3 is CASSEAHLGGFFYNEQFF. Written as DNA, the CDR3 is TGTGCCAGCAGTGAAGCCCACCTAGGAGGGTTTTTTTACAATGAGCAGTTCTTC.